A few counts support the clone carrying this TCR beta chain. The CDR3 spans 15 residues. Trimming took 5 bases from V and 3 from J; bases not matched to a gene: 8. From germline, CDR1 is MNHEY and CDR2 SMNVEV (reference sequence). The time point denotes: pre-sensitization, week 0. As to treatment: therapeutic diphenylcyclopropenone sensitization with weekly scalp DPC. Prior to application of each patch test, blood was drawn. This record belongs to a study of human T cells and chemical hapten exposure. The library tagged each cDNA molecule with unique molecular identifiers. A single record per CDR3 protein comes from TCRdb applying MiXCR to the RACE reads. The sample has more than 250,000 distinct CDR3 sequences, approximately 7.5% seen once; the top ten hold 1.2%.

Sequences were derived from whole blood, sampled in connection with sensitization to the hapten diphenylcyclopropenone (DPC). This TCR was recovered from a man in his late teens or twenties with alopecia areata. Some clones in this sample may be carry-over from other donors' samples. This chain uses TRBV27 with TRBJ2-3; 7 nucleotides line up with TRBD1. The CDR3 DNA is TGTGCCAGCAGTGTAGGGACAGTCGAGACAGATACGCAGTATTTT. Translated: CASSVGTVETDTQYF.